The TCR beta chain under discussion was sequenced for a study of response to subunit inactivated influenza vaccine. A few counts support this clonotype. Its antigen remains unknown. Germline assignment: CDR1 DFQATT and CDR2 SNEGSKA (reference sequence). CDR3 length: 13 residues. Trimming took 3 bases from V and 5 from J, leaving 14 bases between them. TCRdb reprocessed the RT-PCR reads with MiXCR, giving one entry per CDR3 protein. This sample yields approximately 480,000 distinct CDR3 sequences, of which roughly 9.7% are seen a single time; approximately 12% belongs to the top ten. The study's findings and limits: That few new T cells are recruited by each seasonal influenza vaccination was the authors' suggestion.

This specimen consisted of PBMCs from blood, obtained roughly 48 days after vaccination. This receptor was identified in a man in his fifties who received an inactivated influenza vaccine. The J gene is TRBJ2-7, the V gene TRBV20-1; D is possibly TRBD2 (6 bases). CDR3 sequence reads: CSASMRRGNEQYF. CDR3 DNA sequence: TGCAGTGCTAGCATGCGGAGGGGCAACGAGCAGTACTTC.